This TCR beta chain emerged from a study of OX40 agonist ivuxolimab in advanced cancers. Across the whole study: Dosing consisted of intravenous ivuxolimab at 0.01 to 10 mg/kg every 2 weeks.

CDR3 length equals 19 residues. Regarding this clone: Its specificity is unknown.

Whole-study findings and limits: Researchers report that CD8+ T cells had, on average, more expanded clones than CD4+.

The repertoire was sequenced with immunoSEQ multiplex PCR; TCRdb's copy has only in-frame clones and lacks some. The sample contains about 22,000 clones, 70% to 90% of which appear only once. The sequence came from an adult with an advanced solid tumor such as melanoma, head and neck, liver or kidney cancer. The chain recombines TRBV21-1 with TRBJ2-1; the table assigns TRBD2, which was not confirmed against the DNA. TRBV21-1 is tagged as a pseudogene. Sequencing used CD4+ or CD8+ T cells sorted from blood, obtained in a trial of the OX40 agonist ivuxolimab. The CDR3 is CASSKRGTSGRVDYNEQFF. CDR3 bases: TGTGCCAGCAGCAAACGGGGGACTAGCGGGAGGGTGGACTACAATGAGCAGTTCTTC.